Following are 15 T cell receptor beta chains from one sample sequenced in a study of blood T cell repertoires in COVID-19. Sequencing was performed with immunoSEQ multiplex PCR; in TCRdb, only in-frame clones are kept and a portion is missing. The sample holds 25,000 to 35,000 clones; just over 90% are singletons and the top ten take under 2.5%. The sample taken for sequencing was peripheral blood. The origin of the receptors is a man aged 50-59 years with active COVID-19.

The sample holds one count of this clone. The J gene is TRBJ2-2, the V gene TRBV11-3; D might be TRBD1 (5 bases). Germline CDR1 and CDR2: SGHNT and YENEEA. Trimming pared 5 bases from V and 0 bases from J, leaving 10 bases between. The CDR3 covers 15 residues. The chain's CDR3 is CASSQDRTNTGELFF. For the CDR3, the DNA is TGTGCCAGCAGCCAAGACAGAACGAACACCGGGGAGCTGTTTTTT.

The chain recombines TRBV7-8 with TRBJ2-3; D uncertain. The CDR3 consists of 14 residues. Germline V gives CDR1 SGHVS, CDR2 FQNEAQ. The V end was cut by 5 bases, the J end by 6 bases, with 15 bases between. CDR3 in DNA: TGTGCCAGCAGCACCCCTCGGGTCGGGGATACGCAGTATTTT. Translated: CASSTPRVGDTQYF.

The rearrangement uses TRBV4-1 and TRBJ2-2, with 8 bases matching TRBD1. Losses at the gene ends were 1 base for V and 4 bases for J; bases not matched to a gene: 8. This CDR3 region has 17 residues. Germline CDR1 MGHRA, CDR2 YSYEKL. The CDR3 loop is CASSQAPRTGLTGELFF. In nucleotides, the CDR3 is TGCGCCAGCAGCCAAGCGCCTAGGACAGGGCTCACCGGGGAGCTGTTTTTT.

J is TRBJ1-1 and V is TRBV6-2 or TRBV6-3; unclear D gene. CDR1 and CDR2 (germline): MNHEY, SVGEGT. Trimming took 4 bases from V and 7 from J, leaving 10 bases between them. The CDR3 totals 12 residues. CDR3 loop: CASSLYSFEAFF. CDR3 nucleotide sequence: TGTGCCAGCAGTTTGTACAGCTTTGAAGCTTTCTTT.

The chain carries TRBV6-9 and TRBJ1-1, with D uncertain. Germline CDR1 reads MNHGY; CDR2 reads SVAAGI. V lost 6 bases and J lost 1, with 12 bases in between. The CDR3 length is 14 residues. CDR3 sequence (DNA): TGTGCCAGCAGCTTCGGGAGACAGAACACTGAAGCTTTCTTT. Amino acid sequence: CASSFGRQNTEAFF.

The chain couples TRBV6-5 to TRBJ1-1, with D maybe TRBD1 (6 bases). The CDR3 has 14 residues. CDR1 is MNHEY, CDR2 SVGAGI, per germline. V was cut by 5 bases and J by 1 base, with 11 bases left in between. The CDR3 nucleotides are TGTGCCAGCAGTCCAAGGGGGGGGAACACTGAAGCTTTCTTT. Encoded protein: CASSPRGGNTEAFF.

This clone occurred a few times. The chain employs TRBV5-1 and TRBJ2-7, with TRBD2 matching 7 bases. J gave up 0 bases and V 5 bases, and 8 bases lay outside the gene matches. CDR3 length: 15 residues. Germline V gene data show CDR1 as SGHRS and CDR2 as YFSETQ. CDR3 coding DNA: TGCGCCAGCAGGGTTTCGGGGGGTACCTCCTACGAGCAGTACTTC. It yields the protein CASRVSGGTSYEQYF. The full variable domain, in which reference TRBV5-1 and TRBJ2-7 provide the parts outside the CDR3, is KAGVTQTPRYLIKTRGQQVTLSCSPISGHRSVSWYQQTPGQGLQFLFEYFSETQRNKGNFPGRFSGRQFSNSRSEMNVSTLELGDSALYLCASRVSGGTSYEQYFGPGTRLTVT.

The rearrangement joins TRBV10-2 to TRBJ2-3; 12 nucleotides agree with TRBD2. The length of the CDR3 is 16 residues. Germline trimming cut 1 base from V and 3 bases from J; bases unmatched to any gene: 2. The germline V gene encodes CDR1 WSHSY and CDR2 SAAADI. The CDR3 loop reads CASSELGLAGTDTQYF. DNA of the CDR3: TGCGCCAGCAGTGAGTTAGGACTAGCGGGAACAGATACGCAGTATTTT.

The genes are TRBV12-5 and TRBJ2-7; 10 bases are a match to TRBD1. The V segment lost 6 bases and the J segment 3 bases; nucleotides outside the gene matches: 2. The CDR3 extends over 13 amino acids. Germline CDR1 and CDR2: LGHNT and FRNRAP. The CDR3 nucleotides are TGTGCTAGTGGCGGACAGGGGGTCTACGAGCAGTACTTC. Residues: CASGGQGVYEQYF.

The chain is built from TRBV13 and TRBJ2-7, with 8 bases matching TRBD1. The CDR3 runs 16 residues. The junction had 11 bases not matched to a gene; V was cut back by 2 bases and J by 5 bases. Germline CDR1 and CDR2: PRHDT and FYEKMQ (reference sequence). Here the CDR3 DNA reads TGTGCCAGCAGCTTAACAGGACAGGGCATCATCCACGAGCAGTACTTC. It specifies CASSLTGQGIIHEQYF.

CDR3: CASSPPGGYTGELFF. The CDR3 region has the DNA TGTGCCAGCTCACCACCGGGGGGATACACCGGGGAGCTGTTTTTT. V and J are TRBV18 and TRBJ2-2, with D possibly TRBD2 on 6 matching bases. The germline CDR1 and CDR2 sequences are KGHSH and LQKENI. The CDR3 has 15 amino acids. V was clipped by 0 bases and J by 3 bases, with 8 bases between them.

The chain combines TRBV21-1 with TRBJ2-5; the table's D gene call, TRBD2, was not cross checked with the DNA. TRBV21-1 is shown as a pseudogene. The CDR3 has 16 amino acids. As DNA, the CDR3 is TGTGCCAGCAGCATCGGACTAGCGGGGGAACAAGAGACCCAGTACTTC. Protein sequence: CASSIGLAGEQETQYF.

This rearrangement joins TRBV6-5 to TRBJ2-7, with 10 bases matching TRBD2. Losses at the gene ends were 6 bases for V and 5 bases for J; bases not matched to a gene: 10. The CDR3 is made up of 15 amino acids. Looked up from germline, CDR1 is MNHEY and CDR2 is SVGAGI. The CDR3 here is CASSKKAGGLNEQYF. For the CDR3, the DNA is TGTGCCAGCAGCAAAAAAGCGGGGGGGCTTAACGAGCAGTACTTC.

Here the CDR3 DNA reads TGTGCCAGCAGCGCCCGGACTTCAACTAATGAAAAACTGTTTTTT. This translates into CASSARTSTNEKLFF. This chain links TRBV9 with TRBJ1-4; D uncertain. There are 15 residues in the CDR3. CDR1 and CDR2 (germline): SGDLS, YYNGEE. The V end lost 3 bases, the J end lost 0 bases, and 9 bases lay between the germline ends.

This sequence joins TRBV19 and TRBJ2-3; D possibly corresponds to TRBD1 (5 bases). V was trimmed by 3 bases and J by 2 bases, leaving 6 bases between them. The V gene's germline CDR1 is LNHDA and CDR2 SQIVND (reference sequence). This CDR3 contains 13 residues. CDR3 coding DNA: TGTGCCAGTAGTATGGACAACACAGATACGCAGTATTTT. Amino acid sequence: CASSMDNTDTQYF.